This T cell receptor beta chain was identified during a study of OX40 agonist ivuxolimab in advanced cancers. As for the study in general: Eligibility admitted prior anti-PD-1, anti-PD-L1 or anti-CTLA-4 therapy; approximately 40% had some. Study outcomes and limitations: Antigens targeted by the expanded peripheral T cells were not determined.

Comment on this clone: What it recognizes is unknown.

TCRdb's table, derived via immunoSEQ multiplex PCR, lists solely in-frame clones and lacks some. This repertoire shows tens of thousands of clones, more than 65% found once; its top ten account for around 2.8%. Looked up from germline, CDR1 is LGHNT and CDR2 is FRNRAP. The CDR3 runs 17 residues. With V trimmed by 3 bases and J by 6 bases, 12 bases remained unmatched. J is TRBJ2-1 and V is TRBV12-5; 9 positions match TRBD1. The specimen was CD4+ or CD8+ T cells sorted from blood, collected in a trial of the OX40 agonist ivuxolimab. This TCR was recovered from an adult with an advanced solid tumor such as melanoma, head and neck, liver or kidney cancer. The CDR3 region has the DNA TGTGCTAGTGGTTTAGTGGGGACCGGGACAGGGTCCAATGAGCAGTTCTTC. Translating it yields CASGLVGTGTGSNEQFF.